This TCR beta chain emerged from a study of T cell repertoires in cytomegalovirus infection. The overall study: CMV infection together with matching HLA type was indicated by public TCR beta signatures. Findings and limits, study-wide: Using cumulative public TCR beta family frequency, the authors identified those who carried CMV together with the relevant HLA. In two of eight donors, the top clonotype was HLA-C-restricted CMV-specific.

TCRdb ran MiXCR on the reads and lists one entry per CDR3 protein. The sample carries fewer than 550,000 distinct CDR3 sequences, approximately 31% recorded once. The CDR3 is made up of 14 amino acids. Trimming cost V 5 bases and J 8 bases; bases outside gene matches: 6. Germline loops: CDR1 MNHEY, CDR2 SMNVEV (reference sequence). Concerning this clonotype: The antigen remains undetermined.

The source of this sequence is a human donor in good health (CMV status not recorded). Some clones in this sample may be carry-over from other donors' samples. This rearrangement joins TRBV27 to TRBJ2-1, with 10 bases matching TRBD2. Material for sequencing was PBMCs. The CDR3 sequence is CASSPGLALDEQFF. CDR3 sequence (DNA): TGTGCCAGCAGTCCGGGACTAGCGTTGGATGAGCAGTTCTTC.